These 27 T cell receptor beta chains were sequenced from one sample in a study of blood T cell repertoires in COVID-19. Produced via immunoSEQ multiplex PCR; TCRdb's table is partial and in-frame only. This sample has a few hundred thousand clones, with around 87% found just once. Sequenced: peripheral blood. These receptors were taken from a woman between 45 and 65 years old with acute or convalescent COVID-19.

V gene TRBV10-3 combines with J gene TRBJ1-1; TRBD1 matches at 7 bases. Per germline, CDR1 ENHRY and CDR2 SYGVKD. The CDR3 consists of 13 residues. Trimming cost V 5 bases and J 3 bases; bases outside gene matches: 3. The CDR3 DNA reads as TGTGCCATCAGTTCCGACAGGGACACTGAAGCTTTCTTT. This encodes CAISSDRDTEAFF.

This chain connects TRBV3-1 (or the pseudogene TRBV3-2) to TRBJ2-7; TRBD2 agrees at 10 bases. The J segment lost 0 bases and the V segment lost 3 bases, leaving 8 bases of the junction unmatched. Germline V lookup: CDR1 LGHDT, CDR2 YNNKEL (reference sequence). CDR3 length: 17 amino acids. In DNA form, the CDR3 reads TGTGCCAGCAGCCAGGGCGTCGGGACTAGCGTCTCCTACGAGCAGTACTTC. Protein sequence: CASSQGVGTSVSYEQYF.

The chain is built from TRBV15 and TRBJ2-7, with 7 bases lining up with TRBD2. In germline, CDR1 is LNHNV, CDR2 YYDKDF (reference sequence). This CDR3 spans 16 amino acids. The V and J ends lost 3 bases and 0 bases, in that order; junction bases with no gene match: 8. CDR3: CATSRGWGGSSYEQYF. The CDR3, as DNA: TGTGCCACCAGCAGGGGTTGGGGCGGGAGCTCCTACGAGCAGTACTTC.

The V and J genes are TRBV5-4 and TRBJ1-6; D is ambiguous. Germline values: CDR1 SGHNT, CDR2 YYREEE (reference sequence). The germline V and J ends were trimmed by 3 bases and 5 bases, with 9 bases remaining between them. The CDR3 runs to 14 residues. The CDR3, as DNA: TGTGCCAGCAGCTCGTGGGCCCATAATTCACCCCTCCACTTT. This sequence encodes CASSSWAHNSPLHF.

This chain joins TRBV28 and TRBJ1-1, with 8 bases aligning to TRBD1. Germline-derived CDR1 and CDR2 are MDHEN and SYDVKM. This CDR3 has 14 residues. The V gene end was trimmed by 5 bases and the J gene end by 7 bases; junction bases not matched to a gene: 9. CDR3 sequence: CASSVTRGRGEAFF. The CDR3 nucleotides are TGTGCCAGCAGTGTCACCAGGGGGCGCGGTGAAGCTTTCTTT.

The V call is TRBV5-1, the J call TRBJ1-2; 8 bases map to TRBD1. In germline, CDR1 is SGHRS, CDR2 YFSETQ. The CDR3 runs to 14 residues. V gave up 8 bases and J gave up 3 bases; unmatched junction bases: 9. The CDR3 DNA sequence: TGCGCCAGGAACGACAGGGGACGGGACTATGGCTACACCTTC. Translation gives CARNDRGRDYGYTF.

This chain uses TRBV3-1 (or the pseudogene TRBV3-2) with TRBJ2-7; D may be TRBD2 (5 bases). CDR3 length: 13 residues. V lost 4 bases and J lost 6, with 13 bases in between. CDR1 is LGHDT and CDR2 is YNNKEL in the germline V gene (reference sequence). CDR3 DNA: TGTGCCAGCAGCCCCGCGACTATGAGCGAGCAGTACTTC. Translating it yields CASSPATMSEQYF.

The V and J genes are TRBV5-5 and TRBJ2-1, with 9 bases that match TRBD2. V lost 1 base, J lost 4 bases, and 3 bases stayed unmatched. CDR3 size: 15 residues. Germline V CDR1 and CDR2: SGHKS, YYEKEE (reference sequence). CDR3 sequence: CASSLRAGGYNEQFF. The DNA of the CDR3 is TGTGCCAGCAGCTTGAGAGCGGGAGGTTACAATGAGCAGTTCTTC.

CDR3 amino acids: CASSFVGGAGANVLTF. The CDR3 region has the DNA TGTGCCAGCAGCTTCGTCGGAGGGGCTGGGGCCAACGTCCTGACTTTC. This chain joins TRBV5-5 and TRBJ2-6, with D maybe TRBD2 (6 bases). The V end lost 2 bases, the J end lost 2 bases, and 11 bases lay between the germline ends. CDR3 size: 16 residues. Germline values: CDR1 SGHKS, CDR2 YYEKEE (reference sequence).

The rearrangement links TRBV6-1 to TRBJ1-4; 8 nucleotides agree with TRBD1. The CDR3 is made up of 17 amino acids. Germline V gene lookup returns CDR1 MNHNS and CDR2 SASEGT. V lost 1 base, J lost 7 bases, and 11 bases stayed unmatched. The CDR3, as DNA: TGTGCCAGCAGTGAAGTTCCGGGTTGGGGGACAGGTGAAAAACTGTTTTTT. Its translation is CASSEVPGWGTGEKLFF.

The rearrangement links TRBV24-1 to TRBJ2-3, with 11 bases identical to TRBD2. Trimming took 7 bases from V and 2 from J; bases not matched to a gene: 7. Germline V gene lookup returns CDR1 KGHDR and CDR2 SFDVKD. This CDR3 has 16 amino acids. The CDR3 DNA reads as TGTGCCACCAGAGCCGGGACTAGCGGAAACACAGATACGCAGTATTTT. Amino acids: CATRAGTSGNTDTQYF.

The chain couples TRBV18 to TRBJ2-3; no definite D call. Germline CDR1 reads KGHSH; CDR2 reads LQKENI. CDR3 length: 14 residues. V was shortened by 3 bases and J by 6 bases, with 13 bases between the two germline ends. CDR3 residues: CASSPYSVGDTQYF. CDR3 coding DNA: TGTGCCAGCTCACCCTACTCGGTCGGGGATACGCAGTATTTT.

The table lists this clone with a count of one. The chain recombines TRBV5-1 with TRBJ1-4; TRBD1 is a possible D gene (6 bases). The length of the CDR3 is 14 residues. Germline V gene sequence: CDR1 SGHRS, CDR2 YFSETQ. V lost 3 bases, J lost 4 bases, and 10 bases lay in between. The CDR3 region has the DNA TGCGCCAGCAGCTCCTCAGGGGATAATGAAAAACTGTTTTTT. Amino acid sequence: CASSSSGDNEKLFF. The full variable domain, with the rest looked up from reference TRBV5-1 and TRBJ1-4, is KAGVTQTPRYLIKTRGQQVTLSCSPISGHRSVSWYQQTPGQGLQFLFEYFSETQRNKGNFPGRFSGRQFSNSRSEMNVSTLELGDSALYLCASSSSGDNEKLFFGSGTQLSVL.

This clone was recorded once. The J gene is TRBJ1-4, the V gene TRBV4-1; a weak D match, TRBD1 (5 bases). The CDR3 has 14 residues. Germline CDR1 MGHRA, CDR2 YSYEKL. V lost 2 bases, J lost 11 bases, and 15 bases lay in between. The CDR3 bases are TGCGCCAGCAGCCAAACAGGTTCGGCAACCAAACTGTTTTTT. It is translated as CASSQTGSATKLFF.

The chain links TRBV3-1 (or the pseudogene TRBV3-2) to TRBJ1-2; 11 bases fit TRBD1. V gave up 4 bases and J gave up 6 bases; unmatched junction bases: 7. The CDR3 consists of 15 residues. Germline CDR1 LGHDT, CDR2 YNNKEL (reference sequence). CDR3 in amino acids: CASSRTGQGAHGYTF. CDR3 in DNA: TGTGCCAGCAGCCGGACCGGACAGGGGGCTCATGGCTACACCTTC.

This chain connects TRBV6-6 to TRBJ2-6, with 7 positions matching TRBD1. Germline CDR1 reads MNHNY; CDR2 reads SVGAGI (reference sequence). Unmatched junction bases numbered 8, after V lost 9 bases and J lost 0 bases. The length of the CDR3 is 16 residues. This chain's CDR3 is CASRDRSSSGANVLTF. The CDR3 bases are TGTGCCAGTAGGGACAGATCGAGCTCTGGGGCCAACGTCCTGACTTTC.

This clone was detected a few times. J is TRBJ2-3 and V is TRBV19; the D gene is possibly TRBD2 (6 bases). CDR3 length equals 15 residues. Germline values: CDR1 LNHDA, CDR2 SQIVND (reference sequence). V shed 0 bases and J shed 6 bases, with 13 bases lying between them. The CDR3 reads CASSIDGGVEDTQYF. The CDR3 nucleotides read TGTGCCAGTAGTATAGATGGCGGGGTTGAGGATACGCAGTATTTT.

V and J are TRBV24-1 and TRBJ2-3; 9 nucleotides line up with TRBD1. V was pared by 1 base and J by 6 bases, with 4 bases of the junction left unmatched. The CDR3 totals 15 residues. Germline V CDR1 and CDR2: KGHDR, SFDVKD. CDR3 nucleotide sequence: TGTGCCACCAGTGATTTTGCCGGACAGGGGGATACGCAGTATTTT. It specifies CATSDFAGQGDTQYF.

The chain carries TRBV6-2 or TRBV6-3 and TRBJ2-3; D is unclear. CDR3 length: 11 amino acids. Looked up from germline, CDR1 is MNHEY and CDR2 is SVGEGT. Trimming removed 2 bases at V and 7 bases at J, with 4 bases between. DNA of the CDR3: TGTGCCAGCAGTTACCTCTATACGCAGTATTTT. Encoded protein: CASSYLYTQYF.

CDR3 region: CASSTRTGENEQFF. In DNA form, the CDR3 reads TGTGCCAGCAGTACTAGGACAGGGGAAAATGAGCAGTTCTTC. This chain links TRBV28 with TRBJ2-1; 9 bases are shared with TRBD1. Trimming took 5 bases from V and 7 from J; bases not matched to a gene: 6. The CDR3 covers 14 residues. The germline V gene has CDR1 MDHEN and CDR2 SYDVKM.

Points on this clone: Other DNA variants within this sample encode the same CDR3. The chain links TRBV5-1 to TRBJ1-2; D not resolved. The CDR3 runs 14 residues. Germline CDR1 SGHRS, CDR2 YFSETQ. Trimming shortened V by 0 bases and J by 2 bases, and 8 bases separated the two germline ends. As DNA, the CDR3 is TGCGCCAGCAGCTTGGCAGGAGGGAACTATGGCTACACCTTC. This codes for CASSLAGGNYGYTF.

This chain joins TRBV11-2 and TRBJ2-2; D is undetermined. Per the germline V gene, CDR1 is SGHAT and CDR2 is FQNNGV. V was shortened by 3 bases and J by 7 bases, with 15 bases between the two germline ends. This CDR3 contains 15 residues. The CDR3 coding sequence is TGTGCCAGCAGCTTCGTGCGGTCCTCCGGCGGGGAGCTGTTTTTT. This translates into CASSFVRSSGGELFF.

This rearrangement joins TRBV19 to TRBJ2-3; weak D call: TRBD1 (6 bases). V lost 10 bases to trimming and J lost 0 bases, with 11 bases between them. This CDR3 is 13 amino acids long. CDR1 is LNHDA and CDR2 is SQIVND in the germline V gene (reference sequence). CDR3 amino acids: CATNRVSTDTQYF. The DNA for the CDR3 is TGTGCCACAAACAGGGTTAGCACAGATACGCAGTATTTT.

The chain has TRBV5-1 and TRBJ2-7; D may be TRBD2 (5 bases). Germline V gives CDR1 SGHRS, CDR2 YFSETQ. The CDR3 is 13 residues long. Trimming left V 1 base short and J 6 bases short, with 11 bases between. CDR3 nucleotides: TGCGCCAGCAGCTTGACGGGTGGAGGCGAGCAGTACTTC. Protein product: CASSLTGGGEQYF.

This clone was picked up one time. The J gene is TRBJ1-1, the V gene TRBV11-1; unclear D gene. The CDR3 is 15 amino acids. From germline, CDR1 is SGHAT and CDR2 FQDESV (reference sequence). The V gene lost 5 bases and the J gene lost 0 bases, with 13 bases spanning the gap. The CDR3 nucleotides read TGTGCCAGCAGCCAAAGGAGGGCTTTGAACACTGAAGCTTTCTTT. Amino acid sequence: CASSQRRALNTEAFF.

V gene TRBV28 combines with J gene TRBJ2-1, with 10 positions matching TRBD2. This CDR3 is built from 19 residues. J lost 2 bases, V lost 4 bases, and 14 bases had no gene match. Germline-derived CDR1 and CDR2 are MDHEN and SYDVKM. CDR3 region: CASSSFHPPAGGTYNEQFF. CDR3 DNA sequence: TGTGCCAGCAGTTCCTTCCACCCCCCAGCGGGAGGGACCTACAATGAGCAGTTCTTC.

The chain couples TRBV19 to TRBJ2-2, with 12 nucleotides matching TRBD2. Germline V gene lookup returns CDR1 LNHDA and CDR2 SQIVND (reference sequence). CDR3 size: 18 residues. J lost 8 bases, V lost 7 bases, and 17 bases had no gene match. The CDR3 is CASTYGAASGRALGELFF. DNA of the CDR3: TGTGCCAGTACCTATGGGGCAGCTAGCGGGAGGGCCTTGGGGGAGCTGTTTTTT.